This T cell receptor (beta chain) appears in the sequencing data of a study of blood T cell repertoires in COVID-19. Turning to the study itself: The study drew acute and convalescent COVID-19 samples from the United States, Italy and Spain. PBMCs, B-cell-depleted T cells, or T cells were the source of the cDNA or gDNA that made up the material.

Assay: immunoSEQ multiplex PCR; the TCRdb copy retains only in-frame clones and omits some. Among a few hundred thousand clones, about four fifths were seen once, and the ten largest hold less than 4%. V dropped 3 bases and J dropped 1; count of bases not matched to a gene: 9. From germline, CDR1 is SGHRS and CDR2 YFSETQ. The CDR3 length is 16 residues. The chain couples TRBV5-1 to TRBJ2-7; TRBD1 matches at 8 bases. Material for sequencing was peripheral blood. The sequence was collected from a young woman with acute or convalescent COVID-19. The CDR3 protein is CASSSGIGTGSYEQYF. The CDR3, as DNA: TGCGCCAGCAGCTCGGGGATCGGGACAGGATCCTACGAGCAGTACTTC.